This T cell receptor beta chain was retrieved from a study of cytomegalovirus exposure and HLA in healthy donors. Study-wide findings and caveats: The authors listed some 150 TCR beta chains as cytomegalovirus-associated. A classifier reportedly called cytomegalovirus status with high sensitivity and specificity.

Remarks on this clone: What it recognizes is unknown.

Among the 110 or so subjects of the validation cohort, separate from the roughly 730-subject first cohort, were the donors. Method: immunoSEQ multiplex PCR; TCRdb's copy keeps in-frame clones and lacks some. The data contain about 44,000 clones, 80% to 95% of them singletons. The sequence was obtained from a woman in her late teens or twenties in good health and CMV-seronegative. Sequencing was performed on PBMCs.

DNA for the CDR3: TGCGCCAGCAGCCAATTAGGCAGGGTGGTCTCTGGGGCCAACGTCCTGACTTTC. Amino acid sequence: CASSQLGRVVSGANVLTF. The chain combines TRBV4-1 with TRBJ2-6; D perhaps matches TRBD1 (5 bases). The CDR3 extends over 18 amino acids. V was clipped by 2 bases and J by 0 bases, with 14 bases between them. Germline values: CDR1 MGHRA, CDR2 YSYEKL.